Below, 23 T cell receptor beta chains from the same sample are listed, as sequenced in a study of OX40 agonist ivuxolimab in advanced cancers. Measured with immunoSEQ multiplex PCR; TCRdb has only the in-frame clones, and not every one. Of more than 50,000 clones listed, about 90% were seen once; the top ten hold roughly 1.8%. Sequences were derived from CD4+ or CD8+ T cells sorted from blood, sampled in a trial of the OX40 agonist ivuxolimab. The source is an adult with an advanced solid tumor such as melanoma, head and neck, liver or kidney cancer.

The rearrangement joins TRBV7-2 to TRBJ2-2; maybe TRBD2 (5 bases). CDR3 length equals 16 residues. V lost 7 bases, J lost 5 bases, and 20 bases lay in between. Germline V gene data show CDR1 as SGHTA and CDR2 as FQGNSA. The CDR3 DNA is TGTGCCAGCACCTTCCTGGATCTAGCCACGACCGGGGAGCTGTTTTTT. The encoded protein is CASTFLDLATTGELFF.

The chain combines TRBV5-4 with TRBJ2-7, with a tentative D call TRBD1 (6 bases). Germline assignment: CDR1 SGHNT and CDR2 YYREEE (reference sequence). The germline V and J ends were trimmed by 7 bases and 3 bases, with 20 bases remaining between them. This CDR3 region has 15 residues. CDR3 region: CASSSPHTGIYEQYF. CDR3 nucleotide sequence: TGTGCCAGCTCCTCCCCCCACACAGGGATCTACGAGCAGTACTTC.

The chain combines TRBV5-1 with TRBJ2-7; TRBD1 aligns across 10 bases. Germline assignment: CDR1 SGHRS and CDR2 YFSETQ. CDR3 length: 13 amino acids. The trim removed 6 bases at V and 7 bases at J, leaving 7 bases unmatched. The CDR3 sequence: CASTRDRGGEQYF. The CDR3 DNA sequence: TGCGCCAGCACCCGGGACAGGGGTGGTGAGCAGTACTTC. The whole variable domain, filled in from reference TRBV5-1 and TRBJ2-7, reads KAGVTQTPRYLIKTRGQQVTLSCSPISGHRSVSWYQQTPGQGLQFLFEYFSETQRNKGNFPGRFSGRQFSNSRSEMNVSTLELGDSALYLCASTRDRGGEQYFGPGTRLTVT.

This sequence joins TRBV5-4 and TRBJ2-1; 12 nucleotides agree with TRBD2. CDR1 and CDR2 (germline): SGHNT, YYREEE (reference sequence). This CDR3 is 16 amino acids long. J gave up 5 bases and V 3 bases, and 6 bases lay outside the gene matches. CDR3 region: CASSSQTSGSNNEQFF. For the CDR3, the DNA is TGTGCCAGCAGCTCTCAGACTAGCGGGAGTAACAATGAGCAGTTCTTC.

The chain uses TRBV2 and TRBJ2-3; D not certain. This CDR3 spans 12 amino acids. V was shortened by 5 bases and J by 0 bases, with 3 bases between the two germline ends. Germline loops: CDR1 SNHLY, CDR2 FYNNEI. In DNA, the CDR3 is TGTGCCAGCAGTTCTAGCACAGATACGCAGTATTTT. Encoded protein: CASSSSTDTQYF. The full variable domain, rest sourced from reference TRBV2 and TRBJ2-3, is EPEVTQTPSHQVTQMGQEVILRCVPISNHLYFYWYRQILGQKVEFLVSFYNNEISEKSEIFDDQFSVERPDGSNFTLKIRSTKLEDSAMYFCASSSSTDTQYFGPGTRLTVL.

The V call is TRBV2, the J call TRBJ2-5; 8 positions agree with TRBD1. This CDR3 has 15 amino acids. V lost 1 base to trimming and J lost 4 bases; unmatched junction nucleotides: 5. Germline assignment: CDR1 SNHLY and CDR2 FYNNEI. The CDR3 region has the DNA TGTGCCAGCAGTGAAGGGCCTCAGGGGGCAGAGACCCAGTACTTC. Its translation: CASSEGPQGAETQYF.

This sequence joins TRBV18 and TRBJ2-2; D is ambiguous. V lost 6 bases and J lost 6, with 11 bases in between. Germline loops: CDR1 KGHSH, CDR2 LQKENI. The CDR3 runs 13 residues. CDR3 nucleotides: TGTGCCAGCTCGTCGACCGGTGCCGGGGAGCTGTTTTTT. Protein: CASSSTGAGELFF.

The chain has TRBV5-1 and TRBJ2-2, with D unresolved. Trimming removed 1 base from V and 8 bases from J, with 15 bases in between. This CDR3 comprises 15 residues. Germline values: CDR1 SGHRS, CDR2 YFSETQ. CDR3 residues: CASSLFAPDQGELFF. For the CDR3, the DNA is TGCGCCAGCAGCTTGTTCGCCCCGGACCAGGGGGAGCTGTTTTTT.

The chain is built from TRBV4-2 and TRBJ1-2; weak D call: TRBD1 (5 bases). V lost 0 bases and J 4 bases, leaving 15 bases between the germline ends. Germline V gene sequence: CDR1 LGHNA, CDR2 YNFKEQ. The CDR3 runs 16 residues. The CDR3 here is CASSQDLQGHFYGYTF. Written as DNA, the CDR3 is TGTGCCAGCAGCCAAGATCTTCAGGGTCACTTCTATGGCTACACCTTC.

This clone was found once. CDR3 DNA sequence: TGTGCCAGCGTTCACCGGGGGCACACTGAAGCTTTCTTT. Residues: CASVHRGHTEAFF. This rearrangement joins TRBV6-5 to TRBJ1-1; maybe TRBD1 (6 bases). V was shortened by 8 bases and J by 3 bases, with 13 bases between the two germline ends. This CDR3 contains 13 residues. Germline CDR1 and CDR2: MNHEY and SVGAGI.

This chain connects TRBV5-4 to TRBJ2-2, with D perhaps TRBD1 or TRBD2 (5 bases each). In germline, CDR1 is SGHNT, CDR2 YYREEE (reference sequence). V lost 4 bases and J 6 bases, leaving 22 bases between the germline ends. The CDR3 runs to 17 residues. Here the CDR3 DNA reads TGTGCCAGCAGCCCCAGTAGCTCTGGGGGTGAATCCGGGGAGCTGTTTTTT. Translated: CASSPSSSGGESGELFF.

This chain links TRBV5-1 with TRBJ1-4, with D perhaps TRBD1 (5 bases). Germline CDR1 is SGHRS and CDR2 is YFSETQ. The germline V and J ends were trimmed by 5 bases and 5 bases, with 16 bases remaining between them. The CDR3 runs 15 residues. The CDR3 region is CASSHRGDGNEKLFF. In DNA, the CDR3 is TGCGCCAGCAGTCATCGAGGGGACGGGAATGAAAAACTGTTTTTT. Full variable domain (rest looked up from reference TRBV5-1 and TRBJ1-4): KAGVTQTPRYLIKTRGQQVTLSCSPISGHRSVSWYQQTPGQGLQFLFEYFSETQRNKGNFPGRFSGRQFSNSRSEMNVSTLELGDSALYLCASSHRGDGNEKLFFGSGTQLSVL.

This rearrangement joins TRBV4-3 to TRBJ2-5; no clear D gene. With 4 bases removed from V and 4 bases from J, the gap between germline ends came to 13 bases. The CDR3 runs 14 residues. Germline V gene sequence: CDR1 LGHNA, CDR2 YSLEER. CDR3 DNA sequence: TGCGCCAGCAGCCGGCTGGGGATGCGAGAGACCCAGTACTTC. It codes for CASSRLGMRETQYF.

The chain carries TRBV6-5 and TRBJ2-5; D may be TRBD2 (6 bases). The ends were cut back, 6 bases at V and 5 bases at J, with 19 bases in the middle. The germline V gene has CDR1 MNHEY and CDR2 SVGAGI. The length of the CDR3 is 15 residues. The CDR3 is CASSHPRRGRETQYF. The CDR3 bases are TGTGCCAGCAGCCATCCCCGGCGGGGTAGGGAGACCCAGTACTTC.

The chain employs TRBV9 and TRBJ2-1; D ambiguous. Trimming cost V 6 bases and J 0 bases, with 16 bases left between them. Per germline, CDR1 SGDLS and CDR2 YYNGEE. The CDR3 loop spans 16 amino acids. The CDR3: CASTSWAVSSYNEQFF. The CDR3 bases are TGTGCCAGCACCTCGTGGGCCGTGAGCTCCTACAATGAGCAGTTCTTC.

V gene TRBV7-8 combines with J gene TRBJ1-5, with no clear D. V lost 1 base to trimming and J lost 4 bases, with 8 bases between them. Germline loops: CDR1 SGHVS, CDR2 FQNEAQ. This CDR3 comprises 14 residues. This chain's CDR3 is CASSLGAGNQPQHF. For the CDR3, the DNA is TGTGCCAGCAGCTTAGGGGCTGGGAATCAGCCCCAGCATTTT.

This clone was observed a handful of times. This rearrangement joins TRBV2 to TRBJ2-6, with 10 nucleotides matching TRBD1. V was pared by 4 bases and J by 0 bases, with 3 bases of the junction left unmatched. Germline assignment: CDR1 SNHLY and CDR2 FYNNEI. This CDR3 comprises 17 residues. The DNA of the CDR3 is TGTGCCAGCAGTGTGGGACAGGGGCGCTCTGGGGCCAACGTCCTGACTTTC. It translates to CASSVGQGRSGANVLTF.

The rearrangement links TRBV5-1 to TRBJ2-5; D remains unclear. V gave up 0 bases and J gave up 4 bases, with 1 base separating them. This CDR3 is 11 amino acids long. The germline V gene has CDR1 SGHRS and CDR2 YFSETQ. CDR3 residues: CASSLAETQYF. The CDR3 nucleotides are TGCGCCAGCAGCTTGGCAGAGACCCAGTACTTC.

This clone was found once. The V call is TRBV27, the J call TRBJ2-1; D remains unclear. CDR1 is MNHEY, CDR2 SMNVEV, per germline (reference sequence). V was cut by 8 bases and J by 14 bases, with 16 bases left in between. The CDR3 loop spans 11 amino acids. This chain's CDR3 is CASSTWGNEFF. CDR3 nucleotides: TGTGCCAGCTCCACGTGGGGAAACGAGTTCTTC.

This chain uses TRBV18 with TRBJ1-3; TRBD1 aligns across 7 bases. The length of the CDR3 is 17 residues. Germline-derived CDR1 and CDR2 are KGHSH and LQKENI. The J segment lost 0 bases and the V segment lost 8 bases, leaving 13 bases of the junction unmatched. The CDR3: CASTPTGDPISGNTIYF. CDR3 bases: TGTGCCAGCACCCCAACAGGGGATCCAATCTCTGGAAACACCATATATTTT.

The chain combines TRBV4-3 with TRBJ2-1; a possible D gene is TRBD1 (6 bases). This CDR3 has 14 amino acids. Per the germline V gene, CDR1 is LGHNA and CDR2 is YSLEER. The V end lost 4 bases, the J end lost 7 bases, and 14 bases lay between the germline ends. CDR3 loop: CASSPFVTGNEQFF. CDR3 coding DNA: TGCGCCAGCAGCCCCTTCGTGACAGGTAATGAGCAGTTCTTC.

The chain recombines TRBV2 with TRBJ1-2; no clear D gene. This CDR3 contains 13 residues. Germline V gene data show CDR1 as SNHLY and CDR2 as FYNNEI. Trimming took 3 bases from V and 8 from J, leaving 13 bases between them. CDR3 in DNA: TGTGCCAGCAGTGATCTATCTCCGGGGGGCTACACCTTC. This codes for CASSDLSPGGYTF.

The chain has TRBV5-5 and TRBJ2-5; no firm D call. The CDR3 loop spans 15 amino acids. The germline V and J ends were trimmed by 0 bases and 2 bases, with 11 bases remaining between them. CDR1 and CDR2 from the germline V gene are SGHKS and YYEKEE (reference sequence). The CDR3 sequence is CASSLGPGGQETQYF. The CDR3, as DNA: TGTGCCAGCAGCTTGGGCCCCGGCGGTCAAGAGACCCAGTACTTC.